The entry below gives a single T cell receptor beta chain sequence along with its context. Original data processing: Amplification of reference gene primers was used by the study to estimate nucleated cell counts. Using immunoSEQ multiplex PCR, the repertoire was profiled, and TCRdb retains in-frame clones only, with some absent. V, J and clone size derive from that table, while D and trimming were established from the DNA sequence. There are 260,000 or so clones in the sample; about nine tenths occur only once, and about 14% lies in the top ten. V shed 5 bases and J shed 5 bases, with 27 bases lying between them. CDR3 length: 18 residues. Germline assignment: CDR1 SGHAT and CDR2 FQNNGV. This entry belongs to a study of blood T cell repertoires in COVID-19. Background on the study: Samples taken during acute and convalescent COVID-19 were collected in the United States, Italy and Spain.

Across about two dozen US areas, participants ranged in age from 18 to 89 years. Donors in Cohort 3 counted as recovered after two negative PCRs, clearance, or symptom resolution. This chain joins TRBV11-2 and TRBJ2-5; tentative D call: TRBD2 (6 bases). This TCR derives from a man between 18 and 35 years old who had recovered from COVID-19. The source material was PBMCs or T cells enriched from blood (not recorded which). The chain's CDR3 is CASSRGWREFTRRETQYF. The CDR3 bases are TGTGCCAGCAGCCGGGGGTGGAGGGAATTCACCCGGAGGGAGACCCAGTACTTC.